This section outlines one T cell receptor (beta chain) sequence together with its context. Its antigen specificity is not known. No much larger clone is present one base from it, and per-base qualities are unavailable. The collaborating institutions used their own protocols to collect whole blood in K2EDTA tubes. For TCRbeta analysis, collaborator samples were shipped as frozen whole blood, as isolated PBMCs, or as DNA extracted from either sample type. The CDR3 numbers 15 residues from cysteine through phenylalanine. Kept here is only the CDR3 DNA, which spans 45 bases and is read in frame from base 1. V is pared back by 4 bases and J by 0 bases, with 10 bases lying between the germline termini. CDR1 and CDR2 are drawn from the germline V gene: SNHLY, FYNNEI. This sample was taken from a study of blood T cell repertoires in COVID-19 (dated by TCRdb to 2020 to 2021). Broadly, across the study: The collaborator samples originated in the United States, Italy and Spain and spanned the acute and convalescent phases of COVID-19. The material from the prospective study consisted of cDNA or gDNA derived from T cells, B-cell-depleted T cells, or PBMCs. The repertoires were released in a freely available public database intended as a resource for research on the immune response to SARS-CoV-2. Where available, HLA class I and class II types were obtained from metadata supplied by the sample provider rather than from assay-based typing. The samples were drawn from the first 160 participants of the ongoing ImmuneRACE study and from roughly 1,300 subjects provided by 6 global collaborators. Deeply sampled blood TCRbeta repertoires from subjects exposed to, actively infected with, or recovered from COVID-19 were included in the dataset. Nearly every sample came with metadata listing a de-identified subject ID, COVID-19 status, age in years and sex.

TCRbeta CDR3 regions were amplified from genomic DNA using the immunoSEQ Assay, a bias-controlled multiplex PCR. In the original analysis: Within the assay, amplification of reference gene primers was used to estimate how many nucleated cells each sample contained. Sequence reads were collapsed and filtered to measure the absolute abundance of every unique TCRbeta CDR3 rearrangement. Productive Simpson clonality was computed per sample as the square root of Simpson's diversity index over productive rearrangements. TCRdb holds this immuneACCESS table with in-frame rearrangements only. Some clones are missing; in checked studies, unresolved V genes explain under half, and the rest has no known cause. The DNA was the basis for D and trimming; V, J and clone size are from that table. For this sample the table gives roughly 150,000 clones, of which about 83% were detected only once. The ten top clones hold approximately 13% of the sample.

The investigation overall reported the following: The quantity of clinical and demographic metadata differed by source and by participant and was supplied without curation.

The TCR originated in a woman of 80 years or more with acute or convalescent COVID-19. The rearrangement combines TRBV2 with TRBJ2-1; too little of a D gene remains to name it. Sequences were obtained from peripheral blood. CDR3 protein: CASSVSSSSYNEQFF. The nucleotides are TGTGCCAGCAGTGTTAGCTCAAGCTCCTACAATGAGCAGTTCTTC.